The present T cell receptor beta chain was sequenced within a study of T-cell reconstitution after alpha-beta-depleted transplantation in children. Study-wide results and caveats: Among T cells one year after transplant, newly produced cells accounted for most counts and diversity. Two months or so post-transplant, alpha-beta T cells reportedly derived from several hundred expanded graft clones. Certain patients had high TCRbeta diversity at day 60, and it came from recipient T cells and thymic progenitors that survived.

Preparation of the TCRbeta library involved a method that used unique molecular identifiers. TCRdb fed the PCR reads into MiXCR, producing one record per CDR3 protein. This table holds about 980,000 distinct CDR3 sequences, roughly 29% found once. Note on this clonotype: Its antigen is still unknown.

The receptor comes from a boy under two years old who had a stem cell transplant for SCID, so the T cells may come from the graft donor. The sequencing here drew on PBMCs, mostly from graft donor cells, taken 360 days after TCRalphabeta/CD19-depleted stem cell transplant.

CDR3 coding DNA: TGTGCCAGCAGCGTAGTCGGCAGGGGAACCGGGGAGCTGTTTTTT. This gives the protein CASSVVGRGTGELFF. The V gene is TRBV9, the J gene TRBJ2-2; a weak D match, TRBD1 (6 bases). Per germline, CDR1 SGDLS and CDR2 YYNGEE. The V end was cut by 0 bases, the J end by 5 bases, with 11 bases between. The length of the CDR3 is 15 residues. Drawing the rest from reference TRBV9 and TRBJ2-2, the complete variable domain is DSGVTQTPKHLITATGQRVTLRCSPRSGDLSVYWYQQSLDQGLQFLIQYYNGEERAKGNILERFSAQQFPDLHSELNLSSLELGDSALYFCASSVVGRGTGELFFGEGSRLTVL.